The 32 T cell receptor beta chains given below trace back to one sample, sequenced in a study of blood T cell repertoires in COVID-19. Sequencing used immunoSEQ multiplex PCR; TCRdb keeps in-frame clones, though not all of them. The table lists roughly 140,000 clones, around 86% of them singletons, with 3.5% to 5% in the top ten. Sequenced: peripheral blood. These receptors were obtained from a woman aged 80 or over with acute or convalescent COVID-19.

This clone came up once. The chain carries TRBV4-1 and TRBJ1-1; D is possibly TRBD1 (6 bases). V was shortened by 1 base and J by 1 base, with 10 bases between the two germline ends. This CDR3 has 15 residues. The germline V gene has CDR1 MGHRA and CDR2 YSYEKL. CDR3 nucleotide sequence: TGCGCCAGCAGCCAAGGGCACAGGGAGAACACTGAAGCTTTCTTT. Its translation: CASSQGHRENTEAFF.

J is TRBJ2-1 and V is TRBV28, with 10 bases lining up with TRBD2. This CDR3 is 18 amino acids long. V was clipped by 6 bases and J by 4 bases; unmatched bases: 15. In germline, CDR1 is MDHEN, CDR2 SYDVKM. The CDR3 sequence: CASSRLSGRSFVYNEQFF. CDR3 in DNA: TGTGCCAGCAGCAGACTTAGCGGGAGGAGCTTCGTTTACAATGAGCAGTTCTTC.

There are a few counts of this clone. The chain recombines TRBV6-2 or TRBV6-3 with TRBJ2-7; D unresolved. V lost 2 bases and J lost 2, with 13 bases in between. Germline CDR1 MNHEY, CDR2 SVGEGT. The CDR3 runs to 15 residues. This chain's CDR3 is CASSYGISTTYEQYF. For the CDR3, the DNA is TGTGCCAGCAGTTACGGCATCTCCACCACCTACGAGCAGTACTTC.

The genes are TRBV4-2 and TRBJ2-1; 7 nucleotides match TRBD2. Germline assignment: CDR1 LGHNA and CDR2 YNFKEQ. This CDR3 comprises 16 residues. The ends lost 0 bases at V and 6 bases at J; junction bases unmatched: 8. The CDR3 region has the DNA TGTGCCAGCAGCCAAGACCCGGGAGGTGAAGCCAATGAGCAGTTCTTC. It is translated as CASSQDPGGEANEQFF.

The chain employs TRBV7-9 and TRBJ1-6; TRBD1 agrees at 12 bases. V shed 1 base, J shed 7 bases, and the junction held 8 bases outside the gene matches. CDR1 and CDR2 (germline): SEHNR, FQNEAQ (reference sequence). There are 18 residues in the CDR3. CDR3 residues: CASSLVVGTGGKNSPLHF. As DNA, the CDR3 is TGTGCCAGCAGCTTAGTTGTTGGGACAGGGGGCAAAAATTCACCCCTCCACTTT. The full variable domain, in which reference TRBV7-9 and TRBJ1-6 provide the parts outside the CDR3, is DTGVSQNPRHKITKRGQNVTFRCDPISEHNRLYWYRQTLGQGPEFLTYFQNEAQLEKSRLLSDRFSAERPKGSFSTLEIQRTEQGDSAMYLCASSLVVGTGGKNSPLHFGNGTRLTVT.

This chain links TRBV5-6 with TRBJ1-2; D not certain. This CDR3 comprises 13 residues. Trimming pared 4 bases from V and 2 bases from J, leaving 9 bases between. Germline V gene lookup returns CDR1 SGHDT and CDR2 YYEEEE. CDR3 DNA: TGTGCCAGCAGCACACGGGGAAACTATGGCTACACCTTC. Translation gives CASSTRGNYGYTF.

The chain joins TRBV28 to TRBJ1-2; TRBD1 matches at 8 bases. Germline loops: CDR1 MDHEN, CDR2 SYDVKM. The CDR3 runs to 12 residues. The junction had 4 bases not matched to a gene; V was cut back by 5 bases and J by 8 bases. The CDR3 here is CASSGQGGGYTF. The CDR3 bases are TGTGCCAGCAGTGGACAGGGCGGAGGCTACACCTTC.

For this clone: This sample also contains other DNA sequences that code for the same CDR3. This sequence joins TRBV7-9 and TRBJ1-1; TRBD1 aligns across 7 bases. V lost 3 bases and J lost 3; bases outside the gene matches: 1. Germline values: CDR1 SEHNR, CDR2 FQNEAQ (reference sequence). This CDR3 is built from 13 residues. The CDR3 spells CASSFGQDTEAFF. The CDR3 DNA sequence: TGTGCCAGCAGCTTTGGACAGGACACTGAAGCTTTCTTT.

The chain couples TRBV10-2 to TRBJ2-7; TRBD2 agrees at 9 bases. The germline CDR1 and CDR2 sequences are WSHSY and SAAADI. Germline trimming cut 5 bases from V and 5 bases from J; bases unmatched to any gene: 10. This CDR3 region has 15 residues. CDR3 loop: CASSLSGRAKNEQYF. In DNA, the CDR3 is TGCGCCAGCAGTCTTAGCGGGAGAGCGAAGAACGAGCAGTACTTC.

This rearrangement joins TRBV2 to TRBJ2-1; 9 bases are shared with TRBD2. The CDR3 sequence is 15 residues long. Germline CDR1 is SNHLY and CDR2 is FYNNEI. J was trimmed by 5 bases and V by 4 bases; bases with no gene match: 6. The CDR3 loop is CASSAGTSRHNEQFF. The CDR3 DNA sequence: TGTGCCAGCAGTGCCGGGACTAGCCGACACAATGAGCAGTTCTTC.

The V call is TRBV28, the J call TRBJ2-1; TRBD2 matches 12 bases. Germline CDR1 MDHEN, CDR2 SYDVKM. The ends lost 7 bases at V and 6 bases at J; junction bases unmatched: 7. The CDR3 spans 15 residues. The chain's CDR3 is CASNALAGGRNEQFF. DNA of the CDR3: TGTGCCAGCAACGCTCTAGCGGGGGGGCGCAATGAGCAGTTCTTC.

Only a few counts were recorded for this clone. V and J are TRBV25-1 and TRBJ1-2, with a tentative D call TRBD1 (6 bases). Germline CDR1 and CDR2: MGHDK and SYGVNS. This CDR3 contains 15 residues. V lost 4 bases and J lost 6, with 18 bases in between. CDR3: CASSVGPGHRDGYTF. In DNA, the CDR3 is TGTGCCAGCAGTGTTGGACCGGGACATCGCGATGGCTACACCTTC.

V usage is TRBV10-3 and J usage is TRBJ2-5, with D perhaps TRBD2 (5 bases). V was pared by 3 bases and J by 5 bases, with 10 bases between. The CDR3 contains 13 residues. CDR1 and CDR2 from the germline V gene are ENHRY and SYGVKD. The CDR3 protein is CAISEYRRETQYF. The DNA for the CDR3 is TGTGCCATCAGTGAATACCGGAGGGAGACCCAGTACTTC.

V is TRBV6-1 and J is TRBJ1-1; TRBD1 agrees at 7 bases. The CDR3 contains 13 residues. With V trimmed by 6 bases and J by 6 bases, 7 bases remained unmatched. Germline values: CDR1 MNHNS, CDR2 SASEGT. CDR3 DNA sequence: TGTGCCAGCAGGTTCCTCAGGGGGTCTGAAGCTTTCTTT. Encoded protein: CASRFLRGSEAFF.

This clone was counted a single time. The V call is TRBV2, the J call TRBJ1-2, with a possible D match to TRBD1 (5 bases). The CDR3 is made up of 14 amino acids. Looked up from germline, CDR1 is SNHLY and CDR2 is FYNNEI. With 6 bases removed from V and 1 base from J, the gap between germline ends came to 12 bases. For the CDR3, the DNA is TGTGCCAGCAGGACAGCCTTTCTTAACTATGGCTACACCTTC. It is translated as CASRTAFLNYGYTF.

The chain is built from TRBV20-1 and TRBJ2-7; D is perhaps TRBD2 (5 bases). Germline lookup yields CDR1 DFQATT and CDR2 SNEGSKA (reference sequence). V shed 3 bases and J shed 9 bases, with 15 bases lying between them. The length of the CDR3 is 12 residues. CDR3 region: CSASHPRGWQYF. CDR3 sequence (DNA): TGCAGTGCTAGTCACCCCCGGGGTTGGCAGTACTTC.

CDR3 in amino acids: CASSYLAGDYNEQFF. In DNA form, the CDR3 reads TGTGCCAGCAGCTATCTAGCGGGGGACTACAATGAGCAGTTCTTC. V is TRBV28 and J is TRBJ2-1; 10 bases line up with TRBD2. The trim removed 6 bases at V and 3 bases at J, leaving 5 bases unmatched. The CDR3 contains 15 residues. CDR1 is MDHEN, CDR2 SYDVKM, per germline.

This chain joins TRBV4-2 and TRBJ2-3; TRBD2 aligns across 12 bases. Germline CDR1 and CDR2: LGHNA and YNFKEQ. CDR3 size: 17 residues. Unmatched junction bases numbered 4, after V lost 3 bases and J lost 0 bases. The CDR3 is CASSHPGTSGSTDTQYF. CDR3 DNA: TGTGCCAGCAGCCACCCTGGGACTAGCGGGAGCACAGATACGCAGTATTTT.

The chain recombines TRBV5-1 with TRBJ2-6; TRBD1 might be the D (7 bases). Germline V gene sequence: CDR1 SGHRS, CDR2 YFSETQ. Trimming stripped 0 bases from V and 1 base from J, with 11 bases between. This CDR3 spans 17 amino acids. CDR3 in amino acids: CASSLVPGGSGANVLTF. The CDR3 coding sequence is TGCGCCAGCAGCTTGGTCCCAGGGGGGTCTGGGGCCAACGTCCTGACTTTC.

The rearrangement uses TRBV18 and TRBJ2-2, with D perhaps TRBD1 (6 bases). The ends were cut back, 1 base at V and 4 bases at J, with 10 bases in the middle. CDR1 KGHSH and CDR2 LQKENI come from the germline V gene. There are 15 residues in the CDR3. The CDR3 loop is CASSPQIGGTGELFF. The DNA for the CDR3 is TGTGCCAGCTCACCACAAATAGGGGGCACCGGGGAGCTGTTTTTT.

The gene calls are TRBV18 and TRBJ2-7, with TRBD2 matching 9 bases. Germline values: CDR1 KGHSH, CDR2 LQKENI. This CDR3 has 15 residues. The V and J ends lost 0 bases and 2 bases, in that order; junction bases with no gene match: 2. CDR3 coding DNA: TGTGCCAGCTCACCACCGGGACTAGCCACCTACGAGCAGTACTTC. Protein: CASSPPGLATYEQYF.

For the CDR3, the DNA is TGTGCCAGTAGTATAGAAGGCGGGAGGGCCACCCACGAGCAGTACTTC. It specifies CASSIEGGRATHEQYF. The gene calls are TRBV19 and TRBJ2-7, with 9 bases matching TRBD2. Germline lookup yields CDR1 LNHDA and CDR2 SQIVND (reference sequence). V trimming: 0 bases; J trimming: 5 bases; junction bases outside the gene matches: 8. CDR3 length: 16 residues.

The chain uses TRBV18 and TRBJ2-1; D call uncertain. CDR1 is KGHSH and CDR2 is LQKENI in the germline V gene. Deletions cut 6 bases from V and 8 bases from J, with 14 bases between. There are 13 residues in the CDR3. CDR3: CASSSIEAHEQFF. The CDR3 nucleotides are TGTGCCAGCTCGTCGATAGAGGCTCATGAGCAGTTCTTC.

This rearrangement joins TRBV18 to TRBJ2-7, with D possibly TRBD1 on 6 matching bases. Germline V CDR1 and CDR2: KGHSH, LQKENI. There are 13 residues in the CDR3. Trimming shortened V by 2 bases and J by 3 bases, and 8 bases separated the two germline ends. CDR3 bases: TGTGCCAGCTCACCAAGGACAGTCTACGAGCAGTACTTC. Protein: CASSPRTVYEQYF.

This clone was recorded a few times. The V and J genes are TRBV2 and TRBJ1-5; a weak D match, TRBD1 (5 bases). The CDR3 covers 13 residues. Deletions cut 4 bases from V and 5 bases from J, with 9 bases between. Germline V gives CDR1 SNHLY, CDR2 FYNNEI. The CDR3 region has the DNA TGTGCCAGCAGTGGGGAACAGGATCAGCCCCAGCATTTT. The encoded protein is CASSGEQDQPQHF.

This clone was seen a few times. The gene calls are TRBV11-2 and TRBJ2-1, with D perhaps TRBD1 (5 bases). CDR1 is SGHAT and CDR2 is FQNNGV in the germline V gene. With 5 bases removed from V and 3 bases from J, the gap between germline ends came to 14 bases. The CDR3 totals 15 residues. CDR3 sequence (DNA): TGTGCCAGCAGCCCGATGGGGCATAACTACAATGAGCAGTTCTTC. It codes for CASSPMGHNYNEQFF. The full variable domain, completed using reference TRBV11-2 and TRBJ2-1, is EAGVAQSPRYKIIEKRQSVAFWCNPISGHATLYWYQQILGQGPKLLIQFQNNGVVDDSQLPKDRFSAERLKGVDSTLKIQPAKLEDSAVYLCASSPMGHNYNEQFFGPGTRLTVL.

The chain joins TRBV10-1 to TRBJ1-1; D ambiguous. V was pared by 6 bases and J by 3 bases, with 11 bases between. Germline assignment: CDR1 WNHNN and CDR2 SYGVQD (reference sequence). This CDR3 has 13 amino acids. The CDR3 nucleotides read TGCGCCAGCAGCCCAATACTACACACTGAAGCTTTCTTT. Encoded protein: CASSPILHTEAFF.

The chain joins TRBV7-6 to TRBJ1-1; 8 nucleotides match TRBD1. The CDR3 runs to 14 residues. J lost 1 base, V lost 6 bases, and 4 bases had no gene match. The germline CDR1 and CDR2 sequences are SGHVS and FNYEAQ. CDR3 coding DNA: TGTGCCAGCAGTAGAGGGACAGGGAACACTGAAGCTTTCTTT. This sequence encodes CASSRGTGNTEAFF.

The chain is built from TRBV6-5 and TRBJ2-1; TRBD1 agrees at 7 bases. J lost 5 bases, V lost 6 bases, and 4 bases had no gene match. The CDR3 runs 13 residues. In germline, CDR1 is MNHEY, CDR2 SVGAGI. The CDR3 sequence is CASRRQGHNEQFF. The CDR3, as DNA: TGTGCCAGCAGGCGACAGGGACACAATGAGCAGTTCTTC.

This sequence joins TRBV7-3 and TRBJ1-1, with 7 nucleotides matching TRBD1. The germline gives CDR1 SGHTA, CDR2 FQGTGA. With 2 bases clipped from V and 4 bases from J, the junction kept 4 bases outside the gene matches. The CDR3 length is 14 residues. CDR3 DNA sequence: TGTGCCAGCAGCTTATCCCCAGGGGGCACTGAAGCTTTCTTT. Amino acids: CASSLSPGGTEAFF.

V gene TRBV10-1 combines with J gene TRBJ2-2; TRBD1 might be the D (6 bases). The CDR3 has 13 amino acids. The germline V and J ends were trimmed by 6 bases and 5 bases, with 10 bases remaining between them. CDR1 is WNHNN, CDR2 SYGVQD, per germline (reference sequence). The CDR3 reads CASRKGETGELFF. In DNA, the CDR3 is TGCGCCAGCAGAAAGGGGGAGACCGGGGAGCTGTTTTTT.

The chain combines TRBV4-1 with TRBJ1-1, with 7 bases fitting TRBD1. CDR1 is MGHRA, CDR2 YSYEKL, per germline. This CDR3 is built from 15 residues. Germline trimming cut 2 bases from V and 5 bases from J; bases unmatched to any gene: 8. CDR3 region: CASSQIFRGLTEAFF. The CDR3 DNA is TGCGCCAGCAGCCAAATTTTCAGGGGGTTGACTGAAGCTTTCTTT.